This T cell receptor (beta chain) was recovered during a study of shared clonotypes between healthy human individuals. Several immunoSEQ 96-well plates shared each subset's DNA, each plate a replicate. The repertoire was sequenced with immunoSEQ multiplex PCR; TCRdb's copy has only in-frame clones and lacks some. Of 2.5 million or so clones in the sample, over 85% were seen once. The V gene's germline CDR1 is SGHRS and CDR2 YFSETQ. Trimming took off 2 bases at V and 2 bases at J, with 10 bases between the two ends. This CDR3 is 15 amino acids long. Sequencing was carried out using naive CD4+ T cells sorted from blood. Described subset: CD45RA+ positively selected. The receptor comes from a young man in good health. The rearrangement uses TRBV5-1 and TRBJ1-4; TRBD1 might be the D (6 bases). CDR3 in DNA: TGCGCCAGCAGCTTCTCAGGGGACACTAATGAAAAACTGTTTTTT. It codes for CASSFSGDTNEKLFF.